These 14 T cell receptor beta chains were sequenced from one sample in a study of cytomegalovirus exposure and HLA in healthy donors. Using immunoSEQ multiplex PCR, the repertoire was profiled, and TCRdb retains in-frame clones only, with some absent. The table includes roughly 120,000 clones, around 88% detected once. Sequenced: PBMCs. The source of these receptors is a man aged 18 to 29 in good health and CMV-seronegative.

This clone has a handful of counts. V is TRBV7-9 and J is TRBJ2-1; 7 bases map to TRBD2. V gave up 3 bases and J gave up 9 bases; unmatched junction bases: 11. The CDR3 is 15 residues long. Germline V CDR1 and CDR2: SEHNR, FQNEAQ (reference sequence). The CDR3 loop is CASSLAGTIAGEQFF. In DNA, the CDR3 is TGTGCCAGCAGCTTGGCCGGGACTATAGCGGGTGAGCAGTTCTTC.

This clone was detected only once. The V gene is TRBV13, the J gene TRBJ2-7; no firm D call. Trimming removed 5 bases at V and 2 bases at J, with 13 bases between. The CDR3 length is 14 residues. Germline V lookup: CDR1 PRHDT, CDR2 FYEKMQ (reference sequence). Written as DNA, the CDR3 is TGTGCCAGCAGCCGAGTAAATCTACCCTACGAGCAGTACTTC. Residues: CASSRVNLPYEQYF.

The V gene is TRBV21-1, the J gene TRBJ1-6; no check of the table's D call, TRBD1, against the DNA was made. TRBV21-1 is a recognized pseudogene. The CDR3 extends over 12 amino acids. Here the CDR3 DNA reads TGTGCCAGGTTGACAGGTAATTCACCCCTCCACTTT. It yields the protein CARLTGNSPLHF.

The CDR3 protein is CASSVQGLEHEAFF. The CDR3 DNA follows: TGTGCCAGCAGCGTTCAGGGGCTGGAACATGAAGCTTTCTTT. This chain links TRBV9 with TRBJ1-1, with D possibly being TRBD1 (6 bases). Trimming stripped 2 bases from V and 7 bases from J, with 15 bases between. Germline V gene data show CDR1 as SGDLS and CDR2 as YYNGEE. CDR3 length: 14 residues.

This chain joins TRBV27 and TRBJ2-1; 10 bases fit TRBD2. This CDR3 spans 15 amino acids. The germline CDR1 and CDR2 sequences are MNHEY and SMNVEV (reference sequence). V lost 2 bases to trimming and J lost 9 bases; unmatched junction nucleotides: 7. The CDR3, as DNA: TGTGCCAGCAGTTTAGAACTAGCGGGATGGGGTGAGCAGTTCTTC. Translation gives CASSLELAGWGEQFF.

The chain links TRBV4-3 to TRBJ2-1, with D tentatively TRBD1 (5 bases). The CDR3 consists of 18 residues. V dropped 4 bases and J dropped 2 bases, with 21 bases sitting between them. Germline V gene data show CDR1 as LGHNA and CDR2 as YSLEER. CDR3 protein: CASSRKGHRQIAYNEQFF. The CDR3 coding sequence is TGCGCCAGCAGCCGCAAAGGACACCGACAGATAGCCTACAATGAGCAGTTCTTC.

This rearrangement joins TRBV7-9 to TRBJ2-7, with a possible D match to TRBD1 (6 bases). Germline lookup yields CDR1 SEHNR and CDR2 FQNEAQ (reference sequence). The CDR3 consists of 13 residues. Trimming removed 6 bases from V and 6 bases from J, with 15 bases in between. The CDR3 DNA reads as TGTGCCAGCAGATCGACAGGCCTACTCGAGCAGTACTTC. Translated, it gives CASRSTGLLEQYF.

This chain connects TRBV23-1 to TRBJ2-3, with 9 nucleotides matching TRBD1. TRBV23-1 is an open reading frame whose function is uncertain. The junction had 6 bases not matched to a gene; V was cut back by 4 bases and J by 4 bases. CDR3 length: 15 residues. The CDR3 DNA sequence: TGCGCCAGCAGTCTGTGCGACAGGGGGGCAGATACGCAGTATTTT. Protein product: CASSLCDRGADTQYF.

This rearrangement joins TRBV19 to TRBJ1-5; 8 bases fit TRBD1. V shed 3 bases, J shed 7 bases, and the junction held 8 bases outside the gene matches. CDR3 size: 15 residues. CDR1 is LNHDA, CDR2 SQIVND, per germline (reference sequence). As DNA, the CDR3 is TGTGCCAGTAGTATTAATCAGGGGGCGTTACAGCCCCAGCATTTT. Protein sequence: CASSINQGALQPQHF.

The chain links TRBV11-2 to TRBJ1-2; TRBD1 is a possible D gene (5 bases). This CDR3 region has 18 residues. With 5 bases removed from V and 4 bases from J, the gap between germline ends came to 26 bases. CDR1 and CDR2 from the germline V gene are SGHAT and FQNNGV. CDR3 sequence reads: CASSAGPSGLLDFYGYTF. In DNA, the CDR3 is TGTGCCAGCAGCGCCGGACCTTCGGGACTTCTAGATTTCTATGGCTACACCTTC.

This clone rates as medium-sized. This chain's CDR3 is CASRPAGINQPQHF. In DNA form, the CDR3 reads TGTGCCAGCCGTCCGGCAGGTATTAATCAGCCCCAGCATTTT. The gene calls are TRBV28 and TRBJ1-5; D gene uncertain. CDR1 and CDR2 (germline): MDHEN, SYDVKM. This CDR3 comprises 14 residues. Trimming removed 8 bases at V and 4 bases at J, with 15 bases between.

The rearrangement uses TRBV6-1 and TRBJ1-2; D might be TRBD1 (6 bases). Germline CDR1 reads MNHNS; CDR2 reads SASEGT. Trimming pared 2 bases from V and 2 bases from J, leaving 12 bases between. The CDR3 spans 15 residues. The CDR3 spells CASSETGTMNYGYTF. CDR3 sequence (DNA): TGTGCCAGCAGTGAAACAGGGACAATGAACTATGGCTACACCTTC.

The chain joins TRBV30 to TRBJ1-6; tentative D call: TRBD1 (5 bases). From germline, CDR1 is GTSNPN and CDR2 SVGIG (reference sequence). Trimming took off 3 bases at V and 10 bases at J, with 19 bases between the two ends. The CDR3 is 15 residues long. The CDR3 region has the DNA TGTGCCTGGAGCCTAGGACATGGCGGTGACTCACCCCTCCACTTT. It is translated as CAWSLGHGGDSPLHF.

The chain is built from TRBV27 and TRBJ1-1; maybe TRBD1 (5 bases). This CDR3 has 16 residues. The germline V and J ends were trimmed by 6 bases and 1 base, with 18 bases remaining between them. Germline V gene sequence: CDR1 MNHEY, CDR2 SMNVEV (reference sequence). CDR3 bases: TGTGCCAGCAGAACTATCTTGAACAGGAAGAACACTGAAGCTTTCTTT. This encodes CASRTILNRKNTEAFF.